These 18 T cell receptor beta chains share one sample of origin, sequenced in a study of immune reconstitution after stem cell transplant in scleroderma. Using its own MiXCR run on the RT-PCR reads, TCRdb lists one record per CDR3 protein. Of approximately 5,000 distinct CDR3 sequences listed, 8.5% are singletons. This specimen was acquired before or after autologous hematopoietic stem cell transplantation (not recorded which). These receptors were taken from a male donor with systemic sclerosis.

This clonotype was observed a few times. This chain links TRBV10-3 with TRBJ2-3; no definite D call. CDR1 is ENHRY, CDR2 SYGVKD, per germline. The CDR3 loop spans 14 amino acids. V lost 3 bases to trimming and J lost 3 bases, with 10 bases between them. In DNA form, the CDR3 reads TGTGCCATCAGTGATAGGGAAGGAACAGATACGCAGTATTTT. It translates to CAISDREGTDTQYF.

This clonotype was counted only a few times. V is TRBV20-1 and J is TRBJ2-7, with D tentatively TRBD1 (6 bases). From germline, CDR1 is DFQATT and CDR2 SNEGSKA (reference sequence). This CDR3 is 13 amino acids long. V lost 4 bases to trimming and J lost 2 bases, with 12 bases between them. CDR3 residues: CSAISTGTYEQYF. CDR3 DNA: TGCAGTGCTATATCGACAGGAACCTACGAGCAGTACTTC.

V is TRBV10-3 and J is TRBJ1-2; D remains unclear. The CDR3 is 14 amino acids. Germline-derived CDR1 and CDR2 are ENHRY and SYGVKD. V lost 0 bases, J lost 0 bases, and 5 bases lay in between. CDR3 sequence reads: CAISESGANYGYTF. The CDR3, as DNA: TGTGCCATCAGTGAGTCCGGCGCTAACTATGGCTACACCTTC.

The V gene is TRBV20-1, the J gene TRBJ2-2; perhaps TRBD2 as D (7 bases). The germline V gene has CDR1 DFQATT and CDR2 SNEGSKA (reference sequence). This CDR3 has 15 amino acids. The germline V and J ends were trimmed by 3 bases and 3 bases, with 14 bases remaining between them. The CDR3 bases are TGCAGTGCTAGGTCGGCGGGGGCCCACACCGGGGAGCTGTTTTTT. It yields the protein CSARSAGAHTGELFF.

This clonotype is medium-sized (0.01 to 0.1%) by share. The chain joins TRBV6-5 to TRBJ2-5, with D perhaps assigned TRBD1 or TRBD2 (5 bases each). Germline V gives CDR1 MNHEY, CDR2 SVGAGI. V was pared by 2 bases and J by 7 bases, with 23 bases between. The CDR3 has 17 amino acids. In DNA form, the CDR3 reads TGTGCCAGCAGTTACCAGCCACCGGGACCCCTAAGTGGGACCCAGTACTTC. Its translation: CASSYQPPGPLSGTQYF.

This clonotype was observed a handful of times. The chain uses TRBV20-1 and TRBJ2-2, with a possible D match to TRBD2 (7 bases). Between the trimmed V and J ends, which lost 5 bases and 0 bases, there was a span of 13 bases. The CDR3 length is 15 residues. Germline CDR1 DFQATT, CDR2 SNEGSKA (reference sequence). The CDR3 region has the DNA TGCAGTGCTCCCCGCGGGGGCTCGAACACCGGGGAGCTGTTTTTT. As protein: CSAPRGGSNTGELFF.

The sample holds a few counts of this clonotype. J is TRBJ1-4 and V is TRBV30; 7 nucleotides line up with TRBD1. Germline loops: CDR1 GTSNPN, CDR2 SVGIG (reference sequence). This CDR3 comprises 13 residues. V lost 3 bases and J lost 8; bases outside the gene matches: 6. The CDR3 sequence is CAWRRQGVEKLFF. CDR3 DNA sequence: TGTGCCTGGAGGCGACAGGGTGTCGAAAAACTGTTTTTT.

In this sample, this clonotype turned up a few times. The chain combines TRBV7-2 with TRBJ2-3; 13 nucleotides agree with TRBD2. Germline V lookup: CDR1 SGHTA, CDR2 FQGNSA. The CDR3 totals 16 residues. Germline trimming cut 5 bases from V and 6 bases from J; bases unmatched to any gene: 8. For the CDR3, the DNA is TGTGCCAGCAGCCCGGGACTAGCGGGGTCGACGGATACGCAGTATTTT. Translating it yields CASSPGLAGSTDTQYF.

This rearrangement joins TRBV4-1 to TRBJ2-1; the match to TRBD1 covers 7 bases. The CDR3 runs 13 residues. V trimming: 1 base; J trimming: 9 bases; junction bases outside the gene matches: 3. Germline CDR1 and CDR2: MGHRA and YSYEKL. Here the CDR3 reads CASSQGQGAEQFF. DNA of the CDR3: TGCGCCAGCAGCCAAGGACAGGGAGCTGAGCAGTTCTTC.

This clonotype was picked up a small number of times. This rearrangement joins TRBV4-1 to TRBJ1-1; D is ambiguous. V shed 3 bases and J shed 0 bases, with 17 bases lying between them. The CDR3 has 17 amino acids. Germline assignment: CDR1 MGHRA and CDR2 YSYEKL. CDR3 sequence (DNA): TGCGCCAGCAGCCACGTCTCCGGGGAAGCGATGAACACTGAAGCTTTCTTT. Translation gives CASSHVSGEAMNTEAFF.

This clonotype rates as large. V is TRBV15 and J is TRBJ1-3; unclear D gene. Trimming left V 0 bases short and J 4 bases short, with 13 bases between. The CDR3 length is 16 residues. Germline values: CDR1 LNHNV, CDR2 YYDKDF (reference sequence). The CDR3, as DNA: TGTGCCACCAGCAGAGATCAAGGACTTCGCGGAAACACCATATATTTT. This gives the protein CATSRDQGLRGNTIYF.

This clonotype was counted a single time. A much larger clone sits a single nucleotide away, making a read error possible. The rearrangement joins TRBV12-3 or TRBV12-4 to TRBJ2-2; 9 bases line up with TRBD2. The junction had 11 bases not matched to a gene; V was cut back by 11 bases and J by 1 base. The CDR3 consists of 16 residues. CDR3 loop: CAGIISGGRNTGELFF. The CDR3 DNA follows: TGTGCCGGCATCATTAGCGGGGGCCGGAACACCGGGGAGCTGTTTTTT.

This chain connects TRBV20-1 to TRBJ2-1, with D tentatively TRBD2 (6 bases). Between the trimmed V and J ends, which lost 0 bases and 8 bases, there was a span of 20 bases. The CDR3 extends over 16 amino acids. Germline-derived CDR1 and CDR2 are DFQATT and SNEGSKA (reference sequence). The CDR3 spells CSARDTRRRDRDEQFF. For the CDR3, the DNA is TGCAGTGCTAGAGATACCCGCCGGAGGGATCGCGATGAGCAGTTCTTC.

This clonotype rates as medium-sized (0.01 to 0.1%). The rearrangement links TRBV29-1 to TRBJ1-1; D call uncertain. Germline V gene sequence: CDR1 SQVTM, CDR2 ANQGSEA. Trimming left V 5 bases short and J 1 base short, with 8 bases between. The CDR3 length is 12 residues. CDR3 sequence reads: CSVLGGNTEAFF. The CDR3 region has the DNA TGCAGCGTTCTTGGAGGGAACACTGAAGCTTTCTTT.

This rearrangement joins TRBV20-1 to TRBJ1-5; 8 bases match TRBD1. Germline CDR1 DFQATT, CDR2 SNEGSKA (reference sequence). V lost 5 bases, J lost 4 bases, and 10 bases stayed unmatched. The CDR3 runs 15 residues. The CDR3 region is CSAVPGTGENQPQHF. CDR3 DNA: TGCAGTGCTGTCCCCGGGACAGGAGAGAATCAGCCCCAGCATTTT.

The gene calls are TRBV27 and TRBJ2-5, with a tentative D call TRBD2 (6 bases). Per the germline V gene, CDR1 is MNHEY and CDR2 is SMNVEV (reference sequence). The CDR3 extends over 17 amino acids. V lost 1 base and J 0 bases, leaving 15 bases between the germline ends. The CDR3, as DNA: TGTGCCAGCAGTTTATTTTATGAAAGACTAGACCAAGAGACCCAGTACTTC. Its protein product is CASSLFYERLDQETQYF.

The table lists this clonotype with a few counts. V is TRBV12-3 or TRBV12-4 and J is TRBJ2-2; D unresolved. There are 14 residues in the CDR3. V lost 1 base, J lost 1 base, and 4 bases lay in between. The CDR3 DNA follows: TGTGCCAGCAGTTTAGATCTGAACACCGGGGAGCTGTTTTTT. Translation gives CASSLDLNTGELFF.

This clonotype was seen only a few times. The chain links TRBV28 to TRBJ2-7; TRBD1 or TRBD2 may be the D gene (6 bases each). The CDR3 loop spans 11 amino acids. From germline, CDR1 is MDHEN and CDR2 SYDVKM. Trimming shortened V by 8 bases and J by 7 bases, and 12 bases separated the two germline ends. The CDR3 loop reads CASRGGGEQYF. CDR3 bases: TGTGCCAGCCGCGGAGGGGGGGAGCAGTACTTC.